This T cell receptor (beta chain) comes out of a study of CD4+ T cells in melanoma. The V gene's germline CDR1 is MDHEN and CDR2 SYDVKM. This CDR3 is 16 amino acids long. V was cut by 3 bases and J by 2 bases, with 15 bases left in between. Assay: immunoSEQ multiplex PCR; the TCRdb copy retains only in-frame clones and omits some. The sample yields about 120,000 clones, 92% seen once. V is TRBV28 and J is TRBJ2-3; D may be TRBD1 or TRBD2 (5 bases each). Sequencing was done on a sample of peripheral blood. The receptor comes from a human donor with melanoma. Here the CDR3 reads CASSFRWGSHTDTQYF. The CDR3 DNA follows: TGTGCCAGCAGTTTTAGGTGGGGGAGCCACACAGATACGCAGTATTTT. Variable domain in full (rest from reference TRBV28 and TRBJ2-3): DVKVTQSSRYLVKRTGEKVFLECVQDMDHENMFWYRQDPGLGLRLIYFSYDVKMKEKGDIPEGYSVSREKKERFSLILESASTNQTSMYLCASSFRWGSHTDTQYFGPGTRLTVL.